These T cell receptor beta chains were read from a single sample in a study of shared clonotypes between healthy human individuals. Repertoires were generated with immunoSEQ multiplex PCR, while TCRdb's copy carries only in-frame clones and drops some. Among approximately 510,000 clones listed, 75% to 85% were seen once. Specimen: PBMCs. These receptors came from a woman aged 40 to 50 in good health. Some clones in this sample may be carry-over from other donors' samples. CDR3s include the opening cysteine and the closing phenylalanine or tryptophan. D genes are given only for firm matches. A row's size may be missing; if present it is once, few, many or a size class.

j_gene: TRBJ1-5; abundance: NA; d_gene: NA; v_gene: TRBV14; CDR3nt: TGTGCCAGCAGCCAGGCGGGTCAGCCCCAGCATTTT; CDR3aa: CASSQAGQPQHF
j_gene: TRBJ1-1; abundance: NA; d_gene: NA; v_gene: TRBV7-2; CDR3nt: TGTGCCAGCAGCTCCTACAGGTTAATGAACACTGAAGCTTTCTTT; CDR3aa: CASSSYRLMNTEAFF
j_gene: TRBJ1-2; abundance: NA; d_gene: TRBD1; v_gene: TRBV10-3; CDR3nt: TGTGCCATCAGTGAAACAGGGGAGGGAGGCTACACCTTC; CDR3aa: CAISETGEGGYTF
j_gene: TRBJ1-5; abundance: NA; d_gene: NA; v_gene: TRBV28; CDR3nt: TGTGCCAGCAGTTTAGATCTTAGGAGGCAGCCCCAGCATTTT; CDR3aa: CASSLDLRRQPQHF
j_gene: TRBJ2-3; abundance: NA; d_gene: TRBD2; v_gene: TRBV11-2; CDR3nt: TGTGCCAGCAGCTGGGAGGGACTAGCGGGAGCATTTGCGCAGTATTTT; CDR3aa: CASSWEGLAGAFAQYF
j_gene: TRBJ2-3; abundance: NA; d_gene: NA; v_gene: TRBV7-3; CDR3nt: TGTGCCAGCAGCGCTTTAGCGTCAGGCGCAGATACGCAGTATTTT; CDR3aa: CASSALASGADTQYF
j_gene: TRBJ2-2; abundance: NA; d_gene: TRBD2; v_gene: TRBV11-2; CDR3nt: TGTGCCAGCAGCCCCAGACTAGCGGGGTTGATCTCGAACACCGGGGAGCTGTTTTTT; CDR3aa: CASSPRLAGLISNTGELFF
j_gene: TRBJ2-5; abundance: NA; d_gene: NA; v_gene: TRBV6-1; CDR3nt: TGTGCCAGCAGTGCGAGCAGAGAGACCCAGTACTTC; CDR3aa: CASSASRETQYF
j_gene: TRBJ2-7; abundance: NA; d_gene: NA; v_gene: TRBV7-9; CDR3nt: TGTGCCAGCAGCCCGGTCCCGTCCTACGAGCAGTACTTC; CDR3aa: CASSPVPSYEQYF
j_gene: TRBJ2-4; abundance: many; d_gene: TRBD2; v_gene: TRBV25-1; CDR3nt: TGTGCCAGCAGTGGACGGGTAGCGGGATCAGCCAAAAACATTCAGTACTTC; CDR3aa: CASSGRVAGSAKNIQYF
j_gene: TRBJ2-2; abundance: NA; d_gene: NA; v_gene: TRBV5-1; CDR3nt: TGCGCCAGCAGCTTGGAGGGGGGAGACACCGGGGAGCTGTTTTTT; CDR3aa: CASSLEGGDTGELFF
j_gene: TRBJ2-5; abundance: NA; d_gene: TRBD2; v_gene: TRBV7-6; CDR3nt: TGTGCCAGCAGTTTTGGGACTACAGAGACCCAGTACTTC; CDR3aa: CASSFGTTETQYF
j_gene: TRBJ2-3; abundance: NA; d_gene: TRBD2; v_gene: TRBV5-6; CDR3nt: TGTGCCAGCAGCTTGCGCGGGACTAGCGGGAGCCAGGGCACAGATACGCAGTATTTT; CDR3aa: CASSLRGTSGSQGTDTQYF
j_gene: TRBJ2-5; abundance: NA; d_gene: TRBD1; v_gene: TRBV27; CDR3nt: TGTGCCAGCAGCACCTTTGTGAGGGCAGGGGGCATGGTCCAGTACTTC; CDR3aa: CASSTFVRAGGMVQYF
j_gene: TRBJ2-2; abundance: NA; d_gene: NA; v_gene: TRBV6-5; CDR3nt: TGTGCCAGCAGGTCAGGGAGCACCGGGGAGCTGTTTTTT; CDR3aa: CASRSGSTGELFF
j_gene: TRBJ2-5; abundance: NA; d_gene: TRBD2; v_gene: TRBV11-2; CDR3nt: TGTGCCAGCAGCTTACTGCGCGGGGGGACCCAGTACTTC; CDR3aa: CASSLLRGGTQYF
j_gene: TRBJ2-7; abundance: NA; d_gene: NA; v_gene: TRBV18; CDR3nt: TGTGCCAGCTCACCACCTGGGGCTTCCAACTACGAGCAGTACTTC; CDR3aa: CASSPPGASNYEQYF
j_gene: TRBJ1-2; abundance: once; d_gene: TRBD1; v_gene: TRBV9; CDR3nt: TGTGCCAGCAGCCCCGGACCTACAGGGGCTAACTATGGCTACACCTTC; CDR3aa: CASSPGPTGANYGYTF
j_gene: TRBJ2-7; abundance: once; d_gene: TRBD1; v_gene: TRBV5-6; CDR3nt: TGTGCCAGCAGCTTACAGGGGGCCTACTACGAGCAGTACTTC; CDR3aa: CASSLQGAYYEQYF
j_gene: TRBJ2-2; abundance: NA; d_gene: NA; v_gene: TRBV15; CDR3nt: TGTGCCACCAGCAGGCAACGGCAGGCTAACACCGGGGAGCTGTTTTTT; CDR3aa: CATSRQRQANTGELFF
j_gene: TRBJ2-3; abundance: once; d_gene: NA; v_gene: TRBV7-9; CDR3nt: TGTGCCAGCAGCTTATCTGGGGGGTTCACAGATACGCAGTATTTT; CDR3aa: CASSLSGGFTDTQYF
j_gene: TRBJ1-2; abundance: NA; d_gene: NA; v_gene: TRBV5-3; CDR3nt: TGTGCCAGAAGCTTGCCAGGACTCTATGGCTACACCTTC; CDR3aa: CARSLPGLYGYTF
j_gene: TRBJ1-1; abundance: NA; d_gene: NA; v_gene: TRBV2; CDR3nt: TGTGCCAGCCGGGGCTTTTCTAAGTTAGAAGCTTTCTTT; CDR3aa: CASRGFSKLEAFF
j_gene: TRBJ1-3; abundance: NA; d_gene: TRBD1; v_gene: TRBV4-2; CDR3nt: TGTGCCAGCAGCCAAGGGAGGGGGCTGGGAAACACCATATATTTT; CDR3aa: CASSQGRGLGNTIYF
j_gene: TRBJ1-4; abundance: NA; d_gene: NA; v_gene: TRBV7-8; CDR3nt: TGTGCCAGCAGCGGGAGCCAGGGGAATACTGCTAATGAAAAACTGTTTTTT; CDR3aa: CASSGSQGNTANEKLFF
j_gene: TRBJ2-3; abundance: NA; d_gene: TRBD1; v_gene: TRBV7-2; CDR3nt: TGTGCCAGCAGCCAGTACGGACAGGGGGCAGGAGATACGCAGTATTTT; CDR3aa: CASSQYGQGAGDTQYF
j_gene: TRBJ2-7; abundance: NA; d_gene: TRBD2; v_gene: TRBV7-2; CDR3nt: TGTGCCAGCAGCCGAATGACTAGCGGGAGTTACGAGCAGTACTTC; CDR3aa: CASSRMTSGSYEQYF
j_gene: TRBJ2-1; abundance: NA; d_gene: TRBD1; v_gene: TRBV15; CDR3nt: TGTGCCACCAGCAGGGCACCGGGACAGGGAGGCAATGAGCAGTTCTTC; CDR3aa: CATSRAPGQGGNEQFF
j_gene: TRBJ2-1; abundance: NA; d_gene: NA; v_gene: TRBV7-3; CDR3nt: TGTGCCAGCAGCTTGGGATCTTCGTTCGATGAGCAGTTCTTC; CDR3aa: CASSLGSSFDEQFF
j_gene: TRBJ2-1; abundance: NA; d_gene: NA; v_gene: TRBV27; CDR3nt: TGTGCCAGCAAGGGAACAGGGAGGAATGAGCAGTTCTTC; CDR3aa: CASKGTGRNEQFF
j_gene: TRBJ2-3; abundance: NA; d_gene: NA; v_gene: TRBV29-1; CDR3nt: TGCAGCACCACGGGGGGTCAGGGGGGAGATACGCAGTATTTT; CDR3aa: CSTTGGQGGDTQYF
j_gene: TRBJ2-1; abundance: NA; d_gene: NA; v_gene: TRBV11-2; CDR3nt: TGTGCCAGCAGCTCTAGAACGGCTACCTACAATGAGCAGTTCTTC; CDR3aa: CASSSRTATYNEQFF
j_gene: TRBJ2-2; abundance: once; d_gene: NA; v_gene: TRBV7-3; CDR3nt: TGTGCCAGCAGTCCAGGGTCGGGACTGAACACCGGGGAGCTGTTTTTT; CDR3aa: CASSPGSGLNTGELFF
j_gene: TRBJ1-5; abundance: NA; d_gene: NA; v_gene: TRBV6-6; CDR3nt: TGTGCCAGCACCCTGGGGGGGCAGGACTACAATCAGCCCCAGCATTTT; CDR3aa: CASTLGGQDYNQPQHF